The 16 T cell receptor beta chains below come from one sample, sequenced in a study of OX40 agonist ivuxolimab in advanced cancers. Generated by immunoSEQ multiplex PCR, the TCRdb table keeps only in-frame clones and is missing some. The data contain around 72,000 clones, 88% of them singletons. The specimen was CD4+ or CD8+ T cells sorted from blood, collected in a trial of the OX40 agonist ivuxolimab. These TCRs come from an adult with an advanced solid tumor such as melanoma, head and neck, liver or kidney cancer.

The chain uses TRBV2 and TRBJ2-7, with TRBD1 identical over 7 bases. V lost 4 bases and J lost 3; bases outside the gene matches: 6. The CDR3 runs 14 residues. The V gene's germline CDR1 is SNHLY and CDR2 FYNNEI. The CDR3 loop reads CASSVEGGFYEQYF. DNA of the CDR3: TGTGCCAGCAGTGTGGAAGGGGGCTTCTACGAGCAGTACTTC.

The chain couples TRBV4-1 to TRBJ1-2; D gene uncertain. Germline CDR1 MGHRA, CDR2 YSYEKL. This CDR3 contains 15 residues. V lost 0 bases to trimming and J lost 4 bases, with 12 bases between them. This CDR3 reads CASSQDPGFGYGYTF. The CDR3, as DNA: TGCGCCAGCAGCCAAGATCCGGGGTTCGGCTATGGCTACACCTTC.

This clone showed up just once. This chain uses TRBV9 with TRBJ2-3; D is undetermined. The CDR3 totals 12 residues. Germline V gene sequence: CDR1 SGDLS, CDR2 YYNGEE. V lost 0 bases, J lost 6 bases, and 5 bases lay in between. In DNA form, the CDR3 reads TGTGCCAGCAGCGTAGCTGGGGATACGCAGTATTTT. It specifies CASSVAGDTQYF. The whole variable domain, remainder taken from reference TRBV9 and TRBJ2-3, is DSGVTQTPKHLITATGQRVTLRCSPRSGDLSVYWYQQSLDQGLQFLIQYYNGEERAKGNILERFSAQQFPDLHSELNLSSLELGDSALYFCASSVAGDTQYFGPGTRLTVL.

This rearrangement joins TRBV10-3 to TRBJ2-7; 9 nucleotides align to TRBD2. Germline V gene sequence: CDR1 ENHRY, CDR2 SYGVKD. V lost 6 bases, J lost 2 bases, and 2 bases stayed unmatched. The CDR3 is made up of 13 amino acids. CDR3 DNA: TGTGCCATCAGGACTAGCGGTACCTACGAGCAGTACTTC. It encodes CAIRTSGTYEQYF.

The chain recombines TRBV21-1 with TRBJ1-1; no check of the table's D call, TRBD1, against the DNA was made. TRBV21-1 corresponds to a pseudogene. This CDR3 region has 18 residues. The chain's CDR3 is CASSKALPTGPMNTEAFF. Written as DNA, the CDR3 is TGTGCCAGCAGCAAAGCGCTCCCGACAGGTCCAATGAACACTGAAGCTTTCTTT.

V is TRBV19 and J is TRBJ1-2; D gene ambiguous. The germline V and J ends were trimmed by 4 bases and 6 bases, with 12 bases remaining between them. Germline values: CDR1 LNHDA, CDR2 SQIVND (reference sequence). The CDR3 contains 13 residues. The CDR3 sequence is CASSNTGEHGYTF. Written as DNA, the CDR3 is TGTGCCAGTAGTAACACGGGCGAGCATGGCTACACCTTC.

The CDR3 is CATRNRDGSYSNQPQHF. The CDR3 DNA reads TGTGCCACCAGAAACCGGGACGGAAGTTATAGCAATCAGCCCCAGCATTTT. This chain joins TRBV28 and TRBJ1-5, with D perhaps matching TRBD1 (5 bases). V shed 10 bases and J shed 0 bases, with 22 bases lying between them. Looked up from germline, CDR1 is MDHEN and CDR2 is SYDVKM. This CDR3 has 17 amino acids.

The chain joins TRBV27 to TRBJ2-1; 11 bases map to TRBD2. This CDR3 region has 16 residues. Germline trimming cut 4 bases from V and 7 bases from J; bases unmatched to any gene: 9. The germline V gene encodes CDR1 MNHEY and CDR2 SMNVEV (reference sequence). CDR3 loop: CASSSYQGLAENEQFF. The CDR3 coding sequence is TGTGCCAGCAGTTCATACCAGGGACTAGCGGAGAATGAGCAGTTCTTC.

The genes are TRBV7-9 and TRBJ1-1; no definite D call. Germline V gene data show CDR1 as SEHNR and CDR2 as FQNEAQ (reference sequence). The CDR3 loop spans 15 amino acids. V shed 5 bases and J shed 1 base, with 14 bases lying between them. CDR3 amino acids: CASSPREGPNTEAFF. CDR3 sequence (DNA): TGTGCCAGCAGCCCCCGGGAAGGACCGAACACTGAAGCTTTCTTT.

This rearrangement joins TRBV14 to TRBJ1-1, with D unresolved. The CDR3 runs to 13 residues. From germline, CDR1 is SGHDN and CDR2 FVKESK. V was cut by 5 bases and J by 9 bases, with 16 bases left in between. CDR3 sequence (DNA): TGTGCCAGCAGCAGCAACGGTGAACGAAAAGCTTTCTTT. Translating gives CASSSNGERKAFF.

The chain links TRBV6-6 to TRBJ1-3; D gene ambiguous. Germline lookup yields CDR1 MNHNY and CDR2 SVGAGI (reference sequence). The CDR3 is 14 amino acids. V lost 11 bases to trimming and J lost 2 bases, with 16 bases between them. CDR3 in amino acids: CALSLGGAGNTIYF. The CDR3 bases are TGTGCCCTCTCCCTCGGTGGGGCTGGAAACACCATATATTTT.

In DNA form, the CDR3 reads TGTGCCAGCAGCGCGGCTGTCGGATCCCTCCACTTT. Translated, it gives CASSAAVGSLHF. The rearrangement uses TRBV9 and TRBJ1-6; no reliable D call. The CDR3 extends over 12 amino acids. Germline loops: CDR1 SGDLS, CDR2 YYNGEE. The V and J ends lost 3 bases and 14 bases respectively, with 12 bases between them. Complete variable domain (other parts from reference TRBV9 and TRBJ1-6): DSGVTQTPKHLITATGQRVTLRCSPRSGDLSVYWYQQSLDQGLQFLIQYYNGEERAKGNILERFSAQQFPDLHSELNLSSLELGDSALYFCASSAAVGSLHFGNGTRLTVT.

CDR3 bases: TGTGCCAGCAGCACTCCCCCGTCGCCGGTTAGCAATCAGCCCCAGCATTTT. This gives the protein CASSTPPSPVSNQPQHF. V and J are TRBV21-1 and TRBJ1-5. TRBV21-1 is shown as a pseudogene. The CDR3 is 17 residues long.

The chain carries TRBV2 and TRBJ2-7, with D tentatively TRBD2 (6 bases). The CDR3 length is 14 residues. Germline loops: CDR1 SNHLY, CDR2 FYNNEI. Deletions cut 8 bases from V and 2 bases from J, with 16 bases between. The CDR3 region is CASAGPTSPYEQYF. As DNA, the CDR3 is TGTGCCAGCGCGGGACCGACCTCCCCCTACGAGCAGTACTTC.

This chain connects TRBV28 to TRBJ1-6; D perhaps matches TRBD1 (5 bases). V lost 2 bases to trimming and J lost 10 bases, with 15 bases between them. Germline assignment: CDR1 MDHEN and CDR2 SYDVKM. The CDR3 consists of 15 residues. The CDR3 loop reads CASSLAGPPRSPLHF. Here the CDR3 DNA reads TGTGCCAGCAGTTTAGCGGGGCCCCCCAGGTCACCCCTCCACTTT.

The CDR3: CASKEVAGSSSTDTQYF. CDR3 DNA sequence: TGTGCCAGTAAGGAAGTAGCGGGCTCTTCTAGCACAGATACGCAGTATTTT. This chain links TRBV19 with TRBJ2-3; 7 nucleotides match TRBD2. The CDR3 has 17 amino acids. V shed 7 bases, J shed 0 bases, and the junction held 13 bases outside the gene matches. Per germline, CDR1 LNHDA and CDR2 SQIVND (reference sequence).